This T cell receptor (beta chain) is from a study of T cells in Graves' hyperthyroidism and ophthalmopathy. Overall study context: It was at initial diagnosis, before any treatment, that peripheral blood was collected.

Study observations and caveats: Most expanded thyroid clonotypes above 0.001 also appeared in blood.

Germline-derived CDR1 and CDR2 are LGHDT and YNNKEL (reference sequence). The CDR3 is 15 amino acids. V trimming: 2 bases; J trimming: 5 bases; junction bases outside the gene matches: 5. In patients aged 18 to 65, hyperthyroidism was newly diagnosed, with duration under 2 months. This clonotype came up many times. Its specificity is not known. Amplified regions were TCR beta CDR3 sequences from RNA transcripts. First-round RT-PCR of the TCR CDR3 relied on the HTBI primer set. TCRdb passed the multiplex PCR reads through MiXCR, listing each CDR3 protein once. The sample yields around 210,000 distinct CDR3 sequences, less than 20% seen once.

The chain joins TRBV3-1 to TRBJ2-5; 10 bases are shared with TRBD1. Sequenced sample: blood. The TCR comes from a woman aged 45-60 years with Graves' hyperthyroidism. The CDR3 spells CASSQRQGAMETQYF. As DNA, the CDR3 is TGTGCCAGCAGCCAACGACAGGGGGCCATGGAGACCCAGTACTTC.